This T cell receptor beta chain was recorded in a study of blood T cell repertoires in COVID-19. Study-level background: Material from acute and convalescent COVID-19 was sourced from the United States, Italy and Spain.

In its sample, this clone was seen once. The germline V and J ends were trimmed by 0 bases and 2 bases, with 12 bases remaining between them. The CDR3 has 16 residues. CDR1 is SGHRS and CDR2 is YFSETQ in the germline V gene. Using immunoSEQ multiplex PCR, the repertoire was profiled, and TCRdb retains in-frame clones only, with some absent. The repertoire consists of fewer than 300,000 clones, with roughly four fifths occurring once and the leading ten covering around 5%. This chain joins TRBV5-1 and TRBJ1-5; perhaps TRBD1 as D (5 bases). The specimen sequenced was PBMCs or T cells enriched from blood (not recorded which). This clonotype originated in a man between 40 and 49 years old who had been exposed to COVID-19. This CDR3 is CASSLGTSLGNQPQHF. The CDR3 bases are TGCGCCAGCAGCTTGGGGACAAGCCTTGGCAATCAGCCCCAGCATTTT.